These 4 T cell receptor beta chains were all obtained from the same sample, sequenced in a study of T-cell memory formation after mild COVID-19. Each CDR3 protein is one row after TCRdb ran MiXCR on the 5' RACE reads. The sample has roughly 340,000 distinct CDR3 sequences; around a fifth are singletons. Sequenced sample: PBMCs or a T cell subset sorted from them (not recorded which). These TCRs come from a man younger than 35 who had mild COVID-19 (a few samples of this study predate the infection). Cell type and time point are not known.

CDR3 DNA: TGTGCCAGCAGCTTTAATCCAGACACCCAAGAGACCCAGTACTTC. This translates into CASSFNPDTQETQYF. The genes are TRBV11-2 and TRBJ2-5, with unresolved D. Germline V CDR1 and CDR2: SGHAT, FQNNGV. V dropped 3 bases and J dropped 1 base, with 12 bases sitting between them. The CDR3 consists of 15 residues.

This clonotype was seen a handful of times. V and J are TRBV27 and TRBJ2-2; D is uncertain. Between the trimmed V and J ends, which lost 4 bases and 4 bases, there was a span of 13 bases. This CDR3 is 15 amino acids long. CDR1 MNHEY and CDR2 SMNVEV come from the germline V gene (reference sequence). CDR3 in DNA: TGTGCCAGCAGTTCCTATAAGGGATCCACCGGGGAGCTGTTTTTT. Translating gives CASSSYKGSTGELFF.

The rearrangement links TRBV30 to TRBJ2-3; D uncertain. The CDR3 length is 11 residues. V lost 1 base and J 7 bases, leaving 6 bases between the germline ends. Germline assignment: CDR1 GTSNPN and CDR2 SVGIG (reference sequence). The CDR3 coding sequence is TGTGCCTGGAGTGGAGGAAATACGCAGTATTTT. Encoded protein: CAWSGGNTQYF.

A few counts support this clonotype. This chain uses TRBV12-3 or TRBV12-4 with TRBJ2-1, with 9 bases fitting TRBD2. The V and J ends lost 6 bases and 5 bases, in that order; junction bases with no gene match: 20. This CDR3 has 19 amino acids. CDR3 DNA: TGTGCCAGCAGCCCGGTACCGCGGGAGTCCCTAGCGGGGAACAATGAGCAGTTCTTC. Translating it yields CASSPVPRESLAGNNEQFF.